This T cell receptor (beta chain) was profiled in a study of blood T cells in healthy people across ages. On this clonotype itself: Its antigen is undetermined. The junction shows a germline mismatch at one end, possibly a read error.

The CDR3 runs 16 residues. Study-wide points: In these data, TCR beta diversity tracked strongly with naive T cell percentage.

Every donor provided 8.5 to 10 milliliters of peripheral blood. Combining a sample-barcoded 5' primer with a J-beta primer mix, a second PCR ran for roughly 7 to 12 cycles. Per sample, CDR3-containing paired-end reads numbered at least 2.5 million. TCRdb reprocessed the 5' RACE reads with MiXCR, giving one entry per CDR3 protein. The table lists hundreds of thousands of distinct CDR3 sequences, more than 25% of them singletons. The sample was blood. This receptor was identified in a woman of 80 years or more in good health. This rearrangement joins TRBV12-3 or TRBV12-4 to TRBJ1-6; D is ambiguous. CDR3 amino acids: CASSLNPGSYNSPPHF. The DNA for the CDR3 is TGTGCCAGCAGTTTAAATCCGGGTTCTTATAATTCACCCCCCCACTTT.